This T cell receptor beta chain comes out of a study of T cell clones after liver transplantation. Only in-frame clones appear in the TCRdb table, and some are missing; sequencing was by immunoSEQ multiplex PCR. This table has about 75,000 clones, 80% to 85% appearing once. V gave up 3 bases and J gave up 3 bases, with 7 bases separating them. The CDR3 length is 13 residues. CDR1 and CDR2 (germline): WSHSY, SAAADI. The sequences come from CD4+ T cells from blood, collected less than 50 months after liver transplant. The rearrangement uses TRBV10-2 and TRBJ2-3; D not certain. This sequence originates from a human patient who received a liver transplant. Part of the T cells may come from the graft donor. The CDR3 sequence: CASSDWGTDTQYF. CDR3 DNA sequence: TGCGCCAGCAGTGACTGGGGAACAGATACGCAGTATTTT.